This T cell receptor beta chain was sequenced during a study of technical replicates of blood from several donors. The CDR3 contains 15 residues. Germline lookup yields CDR1 MNHEY and CDR2 SMNVEV (reference sequence). The junction had 4 bases not matched to a gene; V was cut back by 1 base and J by 7 bases. Only in-frame clones appear in the TCRdb table, and some are missing; sequencing was by immunoSEQ multiplex PCR. Here the sample spans 76,000 or so clones, around 90% being singletons. The source is a human donor in good health. Sequencing used T cells isolated from PBMCs. This chain connects TRBV27 to TRBJ1-5, with 10 bases lining up with TRBD1. CDR3 loop: CASSLFGQGGQPQHF. The CDR3 DNA follows: TGTGCCAGCAGTTTATTTGGACAGGGGGGGCAGCCCCAGCATTTT.